This TCR beta chain was captured by sequencing in a study of identical twins (dated by TCRdb to the mid-2010s). In the study overall: TCR alpha and beta repertoires from monozygotic twins, unrelated adults of various ages and cord blood were deep-sequenced to test whether fetal clonotypes persist. Replicate twin experiments were performed at different times using different library preparation protocols to rule out contamination.

General study outcomes and caveats: Invariant T cells such as MAIT and iNKT could partly confound zero-insertion analyses, although diverse VJ usage argued against such confounding for most clonotypes. Excess twin sharing in beta out-of-frame sequences was weaker because fewer shared sequences lowered the signal-to-noise ratio. Because the same donors could not be followed over many years, the conclusions relied on cross-sectional statistical analysis. Fewer insertions were carried by abundant cord blood beta clonotypes; a weaker similar trend was observed in young adult naive repertoires, while no such trend was observed in memory repertoires. In monozygotic twins, recombination models systematically underestimated out-of-frame TCR alpha sharing, but the models matched the sharing seen between unrelated individuals. Compared with coincidental sharing between unrelated individuals, an excess of low generation-probability sequences was observed among out-of-frame TCR alpha sequences shared between twins.

Library preparation employed 5' RACE. The data were produced on an Illumina HiSeq 2000. A universal primer binding site was added through template switching, and the final cDNA carried a unique molecular identifier so that TCR cDNA molecules could be counted accurately. Specific primers in the conserved constant-segment region were used to synthesize first-strand cDNA for TCR alpha and beta chains. Each cDNA library was double barcoded, with a SMART-Mk sample barcode plus Illumina barcodes, to control for contamination. TruSeq adapter sequences along with Illumina sample barcodes were introduced in two successive PCR steps. The Illumina HiSeq platform was used with custom primers to sequence TCR alpha and beta cDNA libraries. In the source study's methods: MiGEC was used to process raw reads and extract unique molecular identifiers, and MiXCR was used to find CDR3 positions. Recombination models were inferred per individual with the repgenHMM and IGoR tools using an EM algorithm. The tcR package in R was used for shared clonotype analysis, with sharing normalized by the product of cloneset sizes. To study raw recombination without the effects of thymic and clonal selection, out-of-frame nonproductive sequences were analyzed. TCRdb reworked the public reads: Q25 trimming with fastp, MiXCR clone assembly, productive beta chains retained. CDR3 protein duplicates are merged, each entry listing the most common genes and DNA. V and J calls and clone size were set by TCRdb, not the authors. The sample has about 430,000 distinct CDR3 sequences on record, roughly 20% of them singletons. More than 10% of the sample is held by the ten biggest clonotypes.

Only healthy Caucasian donors were included. The study also sequenced three unrelated non-twin adults: a male aged 18 to 30, a male aged 50 to 59 and a female aged 50 to 59. Miltenyi CD45RO+ enrichment and human naive T-cell isolation kits were used to isolate memory (CD45RO+) and naive T cells from PBMC. This clonotype was picked up a small number of times. There is no known antigen for this receptor. The germline gene is not matched at one end of the junction; a read error may be the cause. The CDR1 and CDR2 encoded by the germline V gene are SGHRS and YFSETQ. The CDR3 runs 18 amino acids, cysteine and phenylalanine included. Here the CDR3 DNA is all that survives: 54 bases in frame from base 1.

The chain couples TRBV5-1 to TRBJ2-1, with 12 bases in between that match TRBD2. Sequenced sample: naive T cells sorted from blood. This specimen's cell subset or site label, interpreted: cells isolated with a human naive T-cell isolation kit. The source is a man between 50 and 59 years old in good health. The DNA sequence reads TGCGCCAGCATCTTGGCCATACATACTAGCGGGGGGTTGGGTGAGCAGTTCTTC. Its product reads: CASILAIHTSGGLGEQFF.